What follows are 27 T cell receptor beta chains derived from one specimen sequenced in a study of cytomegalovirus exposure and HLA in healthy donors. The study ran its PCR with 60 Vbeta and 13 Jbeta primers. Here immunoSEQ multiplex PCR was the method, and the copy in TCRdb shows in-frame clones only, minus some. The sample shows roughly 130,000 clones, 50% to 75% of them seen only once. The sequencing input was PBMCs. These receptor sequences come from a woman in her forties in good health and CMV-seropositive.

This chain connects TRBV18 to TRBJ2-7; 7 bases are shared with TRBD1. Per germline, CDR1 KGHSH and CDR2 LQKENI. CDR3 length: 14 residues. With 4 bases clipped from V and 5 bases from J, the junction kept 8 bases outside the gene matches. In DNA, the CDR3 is TGTGCCAGCTCACTCACGACAGGGACCGACGAGCAGTACTTC. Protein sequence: CASSLTTGTDEQYF.

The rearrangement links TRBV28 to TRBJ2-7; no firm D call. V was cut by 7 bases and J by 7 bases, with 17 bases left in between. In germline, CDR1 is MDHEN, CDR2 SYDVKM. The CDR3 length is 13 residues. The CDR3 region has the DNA TGTGCCAGCACCCTATCCCGGTCGCGAGAGCAGTACTTC. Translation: CASTLSRSREQYF.

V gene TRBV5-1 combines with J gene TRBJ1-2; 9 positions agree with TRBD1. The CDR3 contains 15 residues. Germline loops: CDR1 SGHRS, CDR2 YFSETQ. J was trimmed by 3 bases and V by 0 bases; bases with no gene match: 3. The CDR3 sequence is CASSLDRGQDYGYTF. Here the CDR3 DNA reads TGCGCCAGCAGCTTGGACAGGGGGCAAGACTATGGCTACACCTTC.

This CDR3 is CASSPPGTSGNEQFF. CDR3 nucleotides: TGTGCCAGCAGCCCCCCCGGGACTAGCGGTAATGAGCAGTTCTTC. The chain has TRBV5-4 and TRBJ2-1, with 11 bases lining up with TRBD2. Germline V gives CDR1 SGHNT, CDR2 YYREEE (reference sequence). CDR3 size: 15 residues. After removal of 4 bases from V and 7 bases from J, the junction contained 7 bases not matched to a gene.

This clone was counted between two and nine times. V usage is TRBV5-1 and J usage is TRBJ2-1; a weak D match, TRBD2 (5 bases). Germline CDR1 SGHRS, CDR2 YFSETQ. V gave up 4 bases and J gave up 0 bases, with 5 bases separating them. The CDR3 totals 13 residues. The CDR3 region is CASSGSSYNEQFF. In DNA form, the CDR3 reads TGCGCCAGCAGCGGGAGCTCCTACAATGAGCAGTTCTTC.

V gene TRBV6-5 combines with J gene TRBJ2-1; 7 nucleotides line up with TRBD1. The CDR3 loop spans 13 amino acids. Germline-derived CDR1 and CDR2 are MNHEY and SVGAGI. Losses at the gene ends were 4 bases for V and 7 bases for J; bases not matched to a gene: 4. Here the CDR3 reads CASSFDRANEQFF. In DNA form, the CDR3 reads TGTGCCAGCAGTTTCGACAGGGCTAATGAGCAGTTCTTC.

The CDR3 loop reads CASSRLTDTQYF. The DNA of the CDR3 is TGTGCCAGCAGCAGACTCACAGATACGCAGTATTTT. The V and J genes are TRBV5-6 and TRBJ2-3; no clear D gene. The CDR3 is made up of 12 amino acids. CDR1 and CDR2 (germline): SGHDT, YYEEEE. V lost 4 bases and J lost 2, with 5 bases in between.

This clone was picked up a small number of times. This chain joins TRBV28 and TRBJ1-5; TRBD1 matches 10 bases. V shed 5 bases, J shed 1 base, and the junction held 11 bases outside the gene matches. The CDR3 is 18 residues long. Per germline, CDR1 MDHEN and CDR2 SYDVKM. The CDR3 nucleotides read TGTGCCAGCAGTCCCCCGGGACAGGGGCTGGCGAGCAATCAGCCCCAGCATTTT. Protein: CASSPPGQGLASNQPQHF. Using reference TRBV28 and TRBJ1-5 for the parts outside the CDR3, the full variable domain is DVKVTQSSRYLVKRTGEKVFLECVQDMDHENMFWYRQDPGLGLRLIYFSYDVKMKEKGDIPEGYSVSREKKERFSLILESASTNQTSMYLCASSPPGQGLASNQPQHFGDGTRLSIL.

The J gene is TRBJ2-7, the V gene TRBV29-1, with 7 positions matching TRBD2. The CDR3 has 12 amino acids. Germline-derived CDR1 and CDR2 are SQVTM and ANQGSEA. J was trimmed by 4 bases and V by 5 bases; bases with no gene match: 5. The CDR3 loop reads CSVRLAVYEQYF. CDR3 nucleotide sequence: TGCAGCGTTCGCCTAGCGGTGTACGAGCAGTACTTC.

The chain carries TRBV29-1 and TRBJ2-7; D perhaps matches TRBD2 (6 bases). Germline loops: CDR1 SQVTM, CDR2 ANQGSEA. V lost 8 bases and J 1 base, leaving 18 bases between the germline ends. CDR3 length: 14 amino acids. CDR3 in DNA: TGCAGCATCATTGCGGGACTGCATTCCTACGAGCAGTACTTC. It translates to CSIIAGLHSYEQYF.

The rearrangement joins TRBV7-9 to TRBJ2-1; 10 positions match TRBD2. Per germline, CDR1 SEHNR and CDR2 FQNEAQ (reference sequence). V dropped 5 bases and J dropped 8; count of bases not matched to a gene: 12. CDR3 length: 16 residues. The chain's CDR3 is CASSLRVSGGFHEQFF. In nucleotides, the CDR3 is TGTGCCAGCAGCCTTAGAGTTAGCGGGGGGTTCCATGAGCAGTTCTTC.

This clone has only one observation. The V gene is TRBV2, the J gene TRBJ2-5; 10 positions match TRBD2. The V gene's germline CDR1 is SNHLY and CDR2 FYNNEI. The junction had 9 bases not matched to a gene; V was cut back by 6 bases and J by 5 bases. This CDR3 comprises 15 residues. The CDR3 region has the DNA TGTGCCAGCAGCGGAGGAGCGGGGGGGCAGGAGACCCAGTACTTC. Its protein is CASSGGAGGQETQYF.

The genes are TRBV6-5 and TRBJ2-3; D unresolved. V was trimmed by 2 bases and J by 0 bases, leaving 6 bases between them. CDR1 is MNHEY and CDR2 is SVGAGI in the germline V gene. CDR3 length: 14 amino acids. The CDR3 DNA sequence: TGTGCCAGCAGTTACGCGACTAGCACAGATACGCAGTATTTT. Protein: CASSYATSTDTQYF.

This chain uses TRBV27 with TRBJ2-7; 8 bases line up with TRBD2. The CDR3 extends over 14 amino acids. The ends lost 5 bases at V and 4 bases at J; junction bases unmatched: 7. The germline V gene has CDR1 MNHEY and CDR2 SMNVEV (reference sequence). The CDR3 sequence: CASSLRTSSYEQYF. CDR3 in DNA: TGTGCCAGCAGTCTGAGGACTAGCTCGTACGAGCAGTACTTC.

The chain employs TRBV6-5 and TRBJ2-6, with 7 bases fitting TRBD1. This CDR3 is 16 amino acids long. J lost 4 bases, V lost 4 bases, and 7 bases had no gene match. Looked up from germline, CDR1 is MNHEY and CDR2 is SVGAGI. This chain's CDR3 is CASSSQGFSGANVLTF. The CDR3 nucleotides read TGTGCCAGCAGTTCACAGGGGTTCTCAGGGGCCAACGTCCTGACTTTC.

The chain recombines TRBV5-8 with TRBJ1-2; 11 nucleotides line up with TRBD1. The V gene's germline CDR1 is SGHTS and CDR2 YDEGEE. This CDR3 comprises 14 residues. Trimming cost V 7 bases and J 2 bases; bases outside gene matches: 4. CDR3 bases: TGTGCCAGCGTGGACAGGGGGCTAAACTATGGCTACACCTTC. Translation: CASVDRGLNYGYTF.

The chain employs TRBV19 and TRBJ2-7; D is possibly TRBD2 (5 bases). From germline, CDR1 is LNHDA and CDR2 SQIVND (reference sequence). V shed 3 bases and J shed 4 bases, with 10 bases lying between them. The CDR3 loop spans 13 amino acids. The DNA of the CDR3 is TGTGCCAGTAGTATCCGCCGGGAATACGAGCAGTACTTC. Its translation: CASSIRREYEQYF.

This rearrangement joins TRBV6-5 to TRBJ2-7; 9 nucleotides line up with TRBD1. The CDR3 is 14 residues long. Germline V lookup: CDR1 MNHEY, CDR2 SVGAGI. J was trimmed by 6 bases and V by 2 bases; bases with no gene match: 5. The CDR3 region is CASSYTGTGSEQYF. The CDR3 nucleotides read TGTGCCAGCAGTTACACCGGGACAGGGAGCGAGCAGTACTTC.

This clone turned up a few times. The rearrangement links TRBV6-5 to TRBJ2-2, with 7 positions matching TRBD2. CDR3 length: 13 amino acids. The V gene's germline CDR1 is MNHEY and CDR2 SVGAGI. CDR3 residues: CAVGRDFTGELFF. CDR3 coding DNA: TGTGCTGTGGGGAGGGATTTCACCGGGGAGCTGTTTTTT.

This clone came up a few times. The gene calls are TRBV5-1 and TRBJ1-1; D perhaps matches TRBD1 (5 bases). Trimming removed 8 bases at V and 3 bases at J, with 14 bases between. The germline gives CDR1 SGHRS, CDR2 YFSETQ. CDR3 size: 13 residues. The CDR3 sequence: CASSGGADTEAFF. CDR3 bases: TGCGCCAGTTCGGGGGGAGCGGACACTGAAGCTTTCTTT.

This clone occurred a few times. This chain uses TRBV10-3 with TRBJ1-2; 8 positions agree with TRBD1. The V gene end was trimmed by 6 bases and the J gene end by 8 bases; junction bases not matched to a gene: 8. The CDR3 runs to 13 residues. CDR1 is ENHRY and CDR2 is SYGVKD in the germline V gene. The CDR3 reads CAISPDRGQGYTF. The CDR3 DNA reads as TGTGCCATCAGCCCCGACAGGGGACAAGGCTACACCTTC.

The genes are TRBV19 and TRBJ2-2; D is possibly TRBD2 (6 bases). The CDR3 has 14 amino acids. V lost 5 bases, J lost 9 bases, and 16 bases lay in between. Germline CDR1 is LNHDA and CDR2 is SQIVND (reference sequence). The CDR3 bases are TGTGCCAGTAGTCTCCGGGAGCCCCCCCGGGAGCTGTTTTTT. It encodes CASSLREPPRELFF.

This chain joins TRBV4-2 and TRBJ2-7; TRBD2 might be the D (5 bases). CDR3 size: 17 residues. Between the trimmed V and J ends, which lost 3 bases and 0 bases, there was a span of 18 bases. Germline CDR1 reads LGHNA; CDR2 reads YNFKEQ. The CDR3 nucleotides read TGTGCCAGCAGCCAGGAAAGAACCGGGATCAGCTCCTACGAGCAGTACTTC. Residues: CASSQERTGISSYEQYF.

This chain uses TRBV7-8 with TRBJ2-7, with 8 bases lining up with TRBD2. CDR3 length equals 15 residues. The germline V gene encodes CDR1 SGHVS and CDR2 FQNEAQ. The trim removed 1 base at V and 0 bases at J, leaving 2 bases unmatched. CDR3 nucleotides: TGTGCCAGCAGCTTAGGCGGGACTAGCTCCTACGAGCAGTACTTC. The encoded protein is CASSLGGTSSYEQYF.

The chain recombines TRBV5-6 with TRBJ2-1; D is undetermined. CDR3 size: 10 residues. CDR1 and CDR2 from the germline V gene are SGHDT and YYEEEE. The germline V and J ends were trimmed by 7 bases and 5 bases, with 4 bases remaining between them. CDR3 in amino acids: CASGNNEQFF. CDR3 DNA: TGTGCCAGCGGCAACAATGAGCAGTTCTTC.

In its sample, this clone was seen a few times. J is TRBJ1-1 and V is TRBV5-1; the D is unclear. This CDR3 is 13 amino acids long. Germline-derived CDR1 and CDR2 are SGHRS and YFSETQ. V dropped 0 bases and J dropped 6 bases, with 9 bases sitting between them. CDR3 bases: TGCGCCAGCAGCTTGGGACATAAGGCTGAAGCTTTCTTT. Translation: CASSLGHKAEAFF.

The CDR3 DNA follows: TGTGCCAGCAGCTTAGTAGCCCCTGGACAGTTCCCCTATGGCTACACCTTC. It translates to CASSLVAPGQFPYGYTF. J is TRBJ1-2 and V is TRBV11-2, with D perhaps TRBD1 (6 bases). This CDR3 has 17 amino acids. Deletions cut 1 base from V and 4 bases from J, with 19 bases between. The germline gives CDR1 SGHAT, CDR2 FQNNGV.